A selection of T cell receptor beta chains follows, all from one sample in a study of cytomegalovirus exposure and HLA in healthy donors. Profiled with immunoSEQ multiplex PCR; TCRdb holds only in-frame clones, not every one. The table lists around 130,000 clones, about 66% of them singletons. The sequencing input was PBMCs. These receptors were taken from a male donor in good health and CMV-seronegative. Both conserved end residues are part of each CDR3. The order of the fields is CDR3 length, V gene, D gene, clone size, J gene, CDR3 protein, CDR3 DNA. D genes are given only for firm matches. Not all rows give a size; the values are once, few, many and, for expanded clones, a class.

16,TRBV5-1,TRBD1,NA,TRBJ2-5,CASSLDQGATAETQYF,TGCGCCAGCAGCTTGGACCAGGGGGCGACGGCAGAGACCCAGTACTTC
15,TRBV2,TRBD1,NA,TRBJ1-6,CASSPQQGLWSPLHF,TGTGCCAGCAGTCCTCAACAGGGGTTGTGGTCACCCCTCCACTTT
14,TRBV7-9,NA,NA,TRBJ2-2,CASSSRRGTGELFF,TGTGCCAGCAGTTCTCGACGGGGAACCGGGGAGCTGTTTTTT
17,TRBV5-6,TRBD2,NA,TRBJ2-2,CASSLGSGTMGTGELFF,TGTGCCAGCAGCTTAGGGAGCGGGACCATGGGGACCGGGGAGCTGTTTTTT
14,TRBV30,NA,NA,TRBJ1-5,CAWSAGNSNQPQHF,TGTGCCTGGAGTGCAGGAAATAGCAATCAGCCCCAGCATTTT
12,TRBV30,NA,NA,TRBJ1-2,CALRGGRYGYTF,TGTGCCCTCCGCGGGGGCCGGTATGGCTACACCTTC
16,TRBV7-2,TRBD2,NA,TRBJ2-5,CASSLYGLAGVETQYF,TGTGCCAGCAGCTTATACGGACTAGCGGGGGTGGAGACCCAGTACTTC
14,TRBV9,NA,few,TRBJ1-2,CASSVSGRDYGYTF,TGTGCCAGCAGCGTCAGTGGCAGGGACTATGGCTACACCTTC
14,TRBV4-1,NA,few,TRBJ2-1,CASSQEVAWNEQFF,TGCGCCAGCAGCCAAGAGGTAGCGTGGAATGAGCAGTTCTTC
15,TRBV4-3,NA,NA,TRBJ2-3,CASSHVAESPDTQYF,TGCGCCAGCAGTCATGTAGCAGAGTCCCCAGATACGCAGTATTTT
14,TRBV5-1,NA,few,TRBJ1-1,CASSLGSGGTEAFF,TGCGCCAGCAGCTTGGGCTCGGGTGGGACTGAAGCTTTCTTT
17,TRBV9,TRBD1,NA,TRBJ2-2,CASSAIPGQGAVGELFF,TGTGCCAGCAGCGCGATACCGGGACAGGGGGCCGTCGGGGAGCTGTTTTTT
16,TRBV5-1,NA,NA,TRBJ1-4,CASSLSLDSLNEKLFF,TGCGCCAGCAGCTTGTCCCTGGACAGCTTAAATGAAAAACTGTTTTTT
13,TRBV29-1,NA,NA,TRBJ1-1,CSVGRGTNTEAFF,TGCAGCGTTGGGAGGGGCACGAACACTGAAGCTTTCTTT
13,TRBV28,NA,NA,TRBJ2-7,CASSPTGAYEQYF,TGTGCCAGCAGTCCCACGGGAGCCTACGAGCAGTACTTC
15,TRBV5-1,NA,NA,TRBJ1-1,CASSLDLTGPTEAFF,TGCGCCAGCAGCTTGGACCTCACAGGGCCCACTGAAGCTTTCTTT
11,TRBV30,TRBD1,NA,TRBJ2-1,CAWTGDREQFF,TGTGCCTGGACTGGGGACAGGGAGCAGTTCTTC
14,TRBV18,NA,NA,TRBJ2-3,CASFTTGSTDTQYF,TGTGCCAGCTTCACCACCGGGAGCACAGATACGCAGTATTTT
13,TRBV14,NA,NA,TRBJ2-5,CASSQDLRETQYF,TGTGCCAGCAGCCAAGATCTACGGGAGACCCAGTACTTC
14,TRBV10-1,NA,few,TRBJ2-7,CASSEHPRRDEQYF,TGCGCCAGCAGTGAGCATCCCCGCCGGGACGAGCAGTACTTC
16,TRBV15,TRBD2,NA,TRBJ2-3,CATSRGSAGSTDTQYF,TGTGCCACCAGCAGAGGTTCAGCGGGAAGCACAGATACGCAGTATTTT
10,TRBV29-1,NA,NA,TRBJ2-5,CSASQETQYF,TGCAGCGCCAGTCAAGAGACCCAGTACTTC
13,TRBV30,TRBD2,few,TRBJ2-7,CAWQRGDFYEQYF,TGTGCCTGGCAGCGGGGGGACTTCTACGAGCAGTACTTC
17,TRBV7-6,TRBD1,NA,TRBJ2-1,CASSLEGTGVTLGEQFF,TGTGCCAGCAGCTTAGAGGGGACAGGTGTTACTCTCGGTGAGCAGTTCTTC
13,TRBV28,TRBD1,NA,TRBJ2-7,CASSLTGQREQYF,TGTGCCAGCAGTCTGACAGGGCAGCGCGAGCAGTACTTC
17,TRBV5-8,TRBD2,NA,TRBJ2-5,CASSPPPVRTRQETQYF,TGTGCCAGCAGCCCACCTCCCGTCAGGACTAGACAAGAGACCCAGTACTTC
13,TRBV6-5,TRBD1,NA,TRBJ1-5,CASREDRTGPQHF,TGTGCCAGCAGGGAGGACAGGACCGGGCCCCAGCATTTT
16,TRBV10-3,NA,NA,TRBJ2-5,CAISESVGRGQETQYF,TGTGCCATCAGTGAGTCGGTCGGGCGGGGCCAAGAGACCCAGTACTTC
15,TRBV6-1,NA,NA,TRBJ2-1,CASSEAEAGYNEQFF,TGTGCCAGCAGTGAAGCGGAGGCGGGGTACAATGAGCAGTTCTTC
14,TRBV5-1,TRBD1,NA,TRBJ2-3,CARTTGSSTDTQYF,TGCGCCAGAACGACAGGGTCTAGCACAGATACGCAGTATTTT
14,TRBV6-1,TRBD1,medium-sized,TRBJ1-5,CASSGQGVNQPQHF,TGTGCCAGCAGTGGACAGGGGGTCAATCAGCCCCAGCATTTT
13,TRBV7-6,NA,NA,TRBJ2-5,CASSLGDTETQYF,TGTGCCAGCAGCTTAGGAGACACCGAGACCCAGTACTTC